This TCR beta chain came from a study of vaccination effects on CD4 cells after COVID-19. Only in-frame clones appear in the TCRdb table, and some are missing; sequencing was by immunoSEQ multiplex PCR. This sample carries tens of thousands of clones, approximately 81% of them seen once, and the ten largest clones take 0.95% to 1.5%. This CDR3 has 12 amino acids. V was pared by 6 bases and J by 6 bases, with 11 bases between. The germline CDR1 and CDR2 sequences are LNHDA and SQIVND (reference sequence). Within the ViraFEST assay, antigen-specific CD4+ T cells underwent expansion with viral peptide pools prior to sequencing. Following 10 days of culture, CD4+ T cells were isolated. Vaccination of participants consisted of two doses of either the BNT162b2 or mRNA-1273 vaccine. Worth noting for this clone: Its specificity is unknown.

This TCR derives from a human donor who received a COVID-19 vaccine. This chain uses TRBV19 with TRBJ1-1; no clear D. The starting material was CD4+ T cells from PBMCs cultured with HCoV-229E spike peptides, obtained after COVID-19 vaccination. Here the CDR3 DNA reads TGTGCCAGTAGGGGCCCTAAGTCTGAAGCTTTCTTT. The encoded protein is CASRGPKSEAFF. The variable domain in full, completed from reference TRBV19 and TRBJ1-1, reads DGGITQSPKYLFRKEGQNVTLSCEQNLNHDAMYWYRQDPGQGLRLIYYSQIVNDFQKGDIAEGYSVSREKKESFPLTVTSAQKNPTAFYLCASRGPKSEAFFGQGTRLTVV.